This T cell receptor (beta chain) was recorded in a study of graft-versus-host responses after intestinal transplantation. Study-wide context: Among the recipients, all got anti-thymocyte globulin induction and then tacrolimus and steroids for two to four years.

In regard to this clone: No antigen is known for it.

Here immunoSEQ multiplex PCR was the method, and the copy in TCRdb shows in-frame clones only, minus some. The sample shows roughly 120,000 clones, more than 90% of them seen only once. This CDR3 contains 15 residues. Trimming took off 5 bases at V and 0 bases at J, with 14 bases between the two ends. Germline V gene data show CDR1 as LNHDA and CDR2 as SQIVND (reference sequence). Study observations and caveats: Recipient marrow showed GvH clones, some seen first in ileum or blood.

This clonotype was obtained from a human donor who was the organ donor for an intestinal transplant. The sequenced sample was unstimulated CD4+ T cells sorted from spleen or lymph node cells, obtained before transplant. This chain joins TRBV19 and TRBJ2-7; D is undetermined. The CDR3 DNA follows: TGTGCCAGTAGTCCCGCCCGCTTGGGCTCCTACGAGCAGTACTTC. This sequence encodes CASSPARLGSYEQYF.